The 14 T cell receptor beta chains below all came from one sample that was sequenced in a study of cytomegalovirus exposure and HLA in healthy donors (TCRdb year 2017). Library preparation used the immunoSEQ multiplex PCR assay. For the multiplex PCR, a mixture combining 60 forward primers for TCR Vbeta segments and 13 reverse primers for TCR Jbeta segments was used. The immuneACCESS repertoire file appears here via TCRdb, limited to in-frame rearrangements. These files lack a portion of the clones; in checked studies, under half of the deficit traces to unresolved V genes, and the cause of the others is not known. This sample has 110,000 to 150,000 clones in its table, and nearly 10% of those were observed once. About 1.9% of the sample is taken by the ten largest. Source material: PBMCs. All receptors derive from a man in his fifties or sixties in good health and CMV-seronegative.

This CDR3 is CASSPRQVGELFF. The CDR3 DNA is TGTGCCAGCAGCCCCAGACAGGTCGGGGAGCTGTTTTTT. V usage is TRBV7-6 and J usage is TRBJ2-2; D possibly corresponds to TRBD1 (6 bases). CDR1 is SGHVS and CDR2 is FNYEAQ in the germline V gene. The CDR3 is 13 residues long. The V and J ends lost 5 bases and 7 bases respectively, with 11 bases between them.

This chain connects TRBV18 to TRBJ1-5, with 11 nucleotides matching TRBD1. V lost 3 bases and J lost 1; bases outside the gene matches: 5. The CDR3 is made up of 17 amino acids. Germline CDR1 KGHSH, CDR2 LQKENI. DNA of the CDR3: TGTGCCAGCTCACCGGACAGGGGGCTCGGGAGCAATCAGCCCCAGCATTTT. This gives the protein CASSPDRGLGSNQPQHF. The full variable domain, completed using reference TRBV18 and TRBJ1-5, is NAGVMQNPRHLVRRRGQEARLRCSPMKGHSHVYWYRQLPEEGLKFMVYLQKENIIDESGMPKERFSAEFPKEGPSILRIQQVVRGDSAAYFCASSPDRGLGSNQPQHFGDGTRLSIL.

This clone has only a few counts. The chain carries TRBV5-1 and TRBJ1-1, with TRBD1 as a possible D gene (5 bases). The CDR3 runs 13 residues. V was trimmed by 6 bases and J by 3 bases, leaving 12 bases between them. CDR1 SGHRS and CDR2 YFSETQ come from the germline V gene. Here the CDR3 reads CASTPTGDTEAFF. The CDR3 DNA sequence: TGCGCCAGCACACCCACGGGGGACACTGAAGCTTTCTTT.

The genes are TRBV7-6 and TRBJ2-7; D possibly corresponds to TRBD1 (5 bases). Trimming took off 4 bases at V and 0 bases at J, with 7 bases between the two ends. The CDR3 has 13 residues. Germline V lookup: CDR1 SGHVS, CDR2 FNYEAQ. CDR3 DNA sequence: TGTGCCAGCAGCTCGGACACCTCCTACGAGCAGTACTTC. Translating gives CASSSDTSYEQYF.

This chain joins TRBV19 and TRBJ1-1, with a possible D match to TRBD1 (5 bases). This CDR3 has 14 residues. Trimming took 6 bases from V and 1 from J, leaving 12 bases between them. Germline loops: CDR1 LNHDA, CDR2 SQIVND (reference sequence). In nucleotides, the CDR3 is TGTGCCAGTAGCCCCCTGGGGGGGAACACTGAAGCTTTCTTT. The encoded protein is CASSPLGGNTEAFF.

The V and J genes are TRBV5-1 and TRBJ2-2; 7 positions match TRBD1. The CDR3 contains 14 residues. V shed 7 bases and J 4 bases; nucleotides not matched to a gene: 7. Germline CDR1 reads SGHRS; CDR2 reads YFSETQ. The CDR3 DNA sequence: TGCGCCAGCGATCCAGGGGGTGGCACCGGGGAGCTGTTTTTT. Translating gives CASDPGGGTGELFF.

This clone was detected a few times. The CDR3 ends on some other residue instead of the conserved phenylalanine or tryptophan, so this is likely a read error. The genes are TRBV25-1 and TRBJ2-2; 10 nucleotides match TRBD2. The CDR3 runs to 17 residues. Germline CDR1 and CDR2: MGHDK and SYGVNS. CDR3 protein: CARSEGASGSNTGELFV. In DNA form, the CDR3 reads TGTGCCAGAAGTGAAGGGGCTAGCGGGAGCAACACCGGGGAGCTGTTTGTT.

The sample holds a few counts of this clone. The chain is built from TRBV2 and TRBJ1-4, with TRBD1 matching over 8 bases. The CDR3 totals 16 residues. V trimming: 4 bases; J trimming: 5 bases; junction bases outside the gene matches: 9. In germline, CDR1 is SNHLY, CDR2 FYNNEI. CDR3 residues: CASSVNRGGTNEKLFF. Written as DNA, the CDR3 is TGTGCCAGCAGTGTTAACAGGGGGGGGACCAATGAAAAACTGTTTTTT.

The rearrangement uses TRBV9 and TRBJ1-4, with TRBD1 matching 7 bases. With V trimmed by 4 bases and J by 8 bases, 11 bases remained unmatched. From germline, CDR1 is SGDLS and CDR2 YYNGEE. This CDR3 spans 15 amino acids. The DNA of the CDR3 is TGTGCCAGCAGCCGAACAGGGGTTAACGGCGAAAAACTGTTTTTT. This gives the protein CASSRTGVNGEKLFF.

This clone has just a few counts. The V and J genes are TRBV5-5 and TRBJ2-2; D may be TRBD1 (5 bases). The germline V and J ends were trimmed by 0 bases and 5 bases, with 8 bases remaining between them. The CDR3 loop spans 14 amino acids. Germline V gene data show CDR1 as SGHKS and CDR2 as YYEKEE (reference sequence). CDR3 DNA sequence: TGTGCCAGCAGCTTGGGACAGTGGACCGGGGAGCTGTTTTTT. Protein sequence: CASSLGQWTGELFF. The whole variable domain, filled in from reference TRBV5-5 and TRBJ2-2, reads DAGVTQSPTHLIKTRGQQVTLRCSPISGHKSVSWYQQVLGQGPQFIFQYYEKEERGRGNFPDRFSARQFPNYSSELNVNALLLGDSALYLCASSLGQWTGELFFGEGSRLTVL.

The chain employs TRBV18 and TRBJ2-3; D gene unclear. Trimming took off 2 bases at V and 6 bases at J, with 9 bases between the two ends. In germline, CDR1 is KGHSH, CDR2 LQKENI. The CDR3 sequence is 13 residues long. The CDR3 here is CASSPGSGDTQYF. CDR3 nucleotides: TGTGCCAGCTCACCAGGTTCAGGTGATACGCAGTATTTT.

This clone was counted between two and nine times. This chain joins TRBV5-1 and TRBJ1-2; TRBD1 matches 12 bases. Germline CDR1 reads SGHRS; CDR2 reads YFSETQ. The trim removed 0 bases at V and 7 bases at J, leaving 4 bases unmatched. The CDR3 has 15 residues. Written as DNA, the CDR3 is TGCGCCAGCAGCTTGGAAGGGACAGGGGGCCGTGGCTACACCTTC. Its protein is CASSLEGTGGRGYTF.

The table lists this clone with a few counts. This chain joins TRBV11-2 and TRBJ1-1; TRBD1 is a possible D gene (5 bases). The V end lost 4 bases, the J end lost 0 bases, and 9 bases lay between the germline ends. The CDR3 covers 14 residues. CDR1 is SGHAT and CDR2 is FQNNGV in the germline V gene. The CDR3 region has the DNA TGTGCCAGCAGCTCCCAGGGTTTGAACACTGAAGCTTTCTTT. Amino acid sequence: CASSSQGLNTEAFF. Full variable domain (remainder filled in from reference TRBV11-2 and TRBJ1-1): EAGVAQSPRYKIIEKRQSVAFWCNPISGHATLYWYQQILGQGPKLLIQFQNNGVVDDSQLPKDRFSAERLKGVDSTLKIQPAKLEDSAVYLCASSSQGLNTEAFFGQGTRLTVV.

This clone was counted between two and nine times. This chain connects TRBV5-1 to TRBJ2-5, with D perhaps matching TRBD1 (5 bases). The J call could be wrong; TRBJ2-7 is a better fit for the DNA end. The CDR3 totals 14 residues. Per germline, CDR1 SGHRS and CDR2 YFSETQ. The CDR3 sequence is CASSLAGSVHEQYF. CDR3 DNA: TGCGCCAGCAGCTTGGCAGGGTCGGTACACGAGCAGTACTTC.